This T cell receptor beta chain was sequenced in a study of blood T cell repertoires in COVID-19. Clones were sequenced by immunoSEQ multiplex PCR, and TCRdb holds only the in-frame ones, with some missing. The sample includes approximately 120,000 clones, roughly 80% of them seen just once. Unmatched junction bases numbered 9, after V lost 1 base and J lost 5 bases. CDR3 size: 16 residues. Germline V gene lookup returns CDR1 MGHRA and CDR2 YSYEKL. The receptor comes from an older woman with acute or convalescent COVID-19. The rearrangement joins TRBV4-1 to TRBJ2-5; TRBD1 matches at 8 bases. The specimen sequenced was peripheral blood. The CDR3 nucleotides read TGCGCCAGCAGCCAAGTCTCAGGGGGCCCCTGGGAGACCCAGTACTTC. It translates to CASSQVSGGPWETQYF.